The rows below give T cell receptor beta chains drawn from one sample of a study of Ad26.COV2.S vaccination and SARS-CoV-2 variants. Assay used: immunoSEQ multiplex PCR; TCRdb lists only in-frame clones, some missing. The sample shows about 350,000 clones, about 89% of them seen only once. The specimen comprised peripheral blood, sampled in a trial of Ad26.COV2.S vaccine versus placebo. All receptors come from a person aged 18-65 years who received the Ad26.COV2.S COVID-19 vaccine or a placebo. Each CDR3 is given with its conserved first and last residue. D genes are given only for firm matches. Clone size is stated in some rows and not others, as once, few, many or a class when expanded.

NA,TRBV7-9,TRBJ1-4,NA,TGTGCCAGCAGCTTACTGCAGGGTGGTGAAAAACTGTTTTTT,CASSLLQGGEKLFF
NA,TRBV4-1,TRBJ1-4,NA,TGCGCCAGCAGCCAAGATCCGGGACCTAATGAAAAACTGTTTTTT,CASSQDPGPNEKLFF
NA,TRBV6-6,TRBJ1-6,NA,TGTGCCAGCAGATACGACGGGAGTTCACCCCTCCACTTT,CASRYDGSSPLHF
NA,TRBV11-3,TRBJ1-1,NA,TGTGCCAGCAGCAGGGGGGGAACAGAGAACACTGAAGCTTTCTTT,CASSRGGTENTEAFF
TRBD2,TRBV9,TRBJ2-5,NA,TGTGCCAGCAGCCCCTCAGGGACTAGCGGTTTCCAAGAGACCCAGTACTTC,CASSPSGTSGFQETQYF
NA,TRBV3-1/TRBV3-2,TRBJ1-1,NA,TGTGCCAGCAGCCACAACACAGGGTTCACTGAAGCTTTCTTT,CASSHNTGFTEAFF
TRBD1,TRBV6-1,TRBJ2-7,NA,TGTGCCAGCAGTGCCCGAAGGGACAGGAGATCCTACGAGCAGTACTTC,CASSARRDRRSYEQYF
TRBD1,TRBV18,TRBJ1-2,NA,TGTGCCAGCTCACCAGTATCAGCAGGGGGATCGGAGTATTATGGCTACACCTTC,CASSPVSAGGSEYYGYTF
TRBD2,TRBV27,TRBJ2-1,NA,TGTGCCAGCAGTTTATCTCTAGCGGGAGTCGAAGAGCAGTTCTTC,CASSLSLAGVEEQFF
NA,TRBV27,TRBJ2-2,NA,TGTGCCAGCAGTCCCTCCAACACCGGGGAGCTGTTTTTT,CASSPSNTGELFF
NA,TRBV28,TRBJ1-4,NA,TGTGCCAGCAGTCGTTACTGGGAGACTAATGAAAAACTGTTTTTT,CASSRYWETNEKLFF
NA,TRBV7-2,TRBJ1-6,few,TGTGCCAGCAGGGAAACGGGACGAAATTCACCCCTCCACTTT,CASRETGRNSPLHF
TRBD1,TRBV28,TRBJ2-7,NA,TGTGCCAGCAGTTTCTCCCGGGACAGGGGCTCCTACGAGCAGTACTTC,CASSFSRDRGSYEQYF
NA,TRBV6-5,TRBJ1-1,NA,TGTGCCAGCCTGGGGTTTAACACTGAAGCTTTCTTT,CASLGFNTEAFF
NA,TRBV6-1,TRBJ2-2,NA,TGTGCCAGCAGTGACAGGGACCACGGGGAGCTGTTTTTT,CASSDRDHGELFF
NA,TRBV9,TRBJ2-2,NA,TGTGCCAGCAGCACCTTTACCGGGGAGCTGTTTTTT,CASSTFTGELFF
NA,TRBV30,TRBJ2-7,NA,TGTGCCTGGAACGGTCAGGGGATCCACGAGCAGTACTTC,CAWNGQGIHEQYF
NA,TRBV7-9,TRBJ2-3,NA,TGTGCCAGCAGCTTAAGGTGGGGAGCGGCAGCAGATACGCAGTATTTT,CASSLRWGAAADTQYF
NA,TRBV7-8,TRBJ2-2,NA,TGTGCCAGCAGCTTAAGAAGGGGGAGAGGCACCGGGGAGCTGTTTTTT,CASSLRRGRGTGELFF
NA,TRBV10-3,TRBJ2-1,NA,TGTGCCATCAGTGAGTCGTTAAATGAGCAGTTCTTC,CAISESLNEQFF
TRBD1,TRBV7-9,TRBJ2-5,NA,TGTGCCAGCAGCTCCCTGACAGGGCGGGAGACCCAGTACTTC,CASSSLTGRETQYF
TRBD1,TRBV3-1/TRBV3-2,TRBJ1-1,NA,TGTGCCAGCAGCCAAGACCCGACAGGGGGCGCAACTGAAGCTTTCTTT,CASSQDPTGGATEAFF
TRBD1,TRBV10-3,TRBJ1-6,NA,TGTGCCATCAGTGAGGGACAGGGGGGGCCTAATTCACCCCTCCACTTT,CAISEGQGGPNSPLHF
TRBD1,TRBV19,TRBJ1-2,many,TGTGCCAGTAGTGTGCTCGGACAGGGTTTAGTCTACACCTTC,CASSVLGQGLVYTF
TRBD2,TRBV30,TRBJ2-1,NA,TGTGCCCGGACGGGGGGGGCAACCTACAATGAGCAGTTCTTC,CARTGGATYNEQFF
TRBD1,TRBV5-1,TRBJ1-1,NA,TGCGCCAGCAGCTTGACAGGGGGGAAGAACACTGAAGCTTTCTTT,CASSLTGGKNTEAFF
NA,TRBV10-2,TRBJ2-3,few,TGCGCCAGCAGAGATCCGACAGATACGCAGTATTTT,CASRDPTDTQYF
NA,TRBV19,TRBJ1-1,NA,TGTGCCAGTACCGGGACCTCTGAAGCTTTCTTT,CASTGTSEAFF
TRBD1,TRBV19,TRBJ1-1,NA,TGTGCCAGTACAACAGGGGACACATACAACACTGAAGCTTTCTTT,CASTTGDTYNTEAFF
NA,TRBV3-1/TRBV3-2,TRBJ2-7,NA,TGTGCCAGCAGCCGAAATCGCGGTCTAGTTGAGCAGTACTTC,CASSRNRGLVEQYF
TRBD1,TRBV13,TRBJ1-3,NA,TGTGCCAGCAGCTTAGGTTCAGGGACAGATAACTCTGGAAACACCATATATTTT,CASSLGSGTDNSGNTIYF
NA,TRBV30,TRBJ1-1,NA,TGTGCCTGGAGGGCACGGACCATGAACACTGAAGCTTTCTTT,CAWRARTMNTEAFF
NA,TRBV6-1,TRBJ1-5,NA,TGTGCCAGCAGTGACACCTTTGATCAGCCCCAGCATTTT,CASSDTFDQPQHF